This T cell receptor beta chain appears in the sequencing data of a study of control samples from healthy donors and cancer patients. The assay was immunoSEQ multiplex PCR, and TCRdb's table has in-frame clones only and misses some. The table shows 100,000 to 150,000 clones, with around 87% occurring only once. V gave up 2 bases and J gave up 4 bases, with 8 bases separating them. CDR1 and CDR2 from the germline V gene are GTSNPN and SVGIG (reference sequence). The CDR3 is 13 amino acids. This chain connects TRBV30 to TRBJ2-2; D remains ambiguous. The receptor comes from a middle-aged man in good health. The sequenced sample was blood. The CDR3 loop is CAWSPFGTGELFF. CDR3 bases: TGTGCCTGGAGTCCATTTGGCACCGGGGAGCTGTTTTTT.